The clone carrying this T cell receptor (beta chain) was detected many times. These data originate in a study of identical twins. TCRdb independently ran MiXCR on the 5' RACE reads; one entry per CDR3 protein. The sample includes about 810,000 distinct CDR3 sequences, 9% to 15% of them seen just once. The germline CDR1 and CDR2 sequences are SGHTA and FQGTGA. V lost 3 bases, J lost 1 base, and 8 bases lay in between. The CDR3 loop spans 14 amino acids. This sample was also put to use in a study of yellow fever vaccine responses in identical twins.

Sequencing input: PBMCs. This clonotype was sampled from a woman in her late teens or twenties in good health. V and J are TRBV7-3 and TRBJ2-3; D might be TRBD2 (6 bases). CDR3 sequence: CASSLGLRTDTQYF. The DNA for the CDR3 is TGTGCCAGCAGCTTGGGACTTCGCACAGATACGCAGTATTTT.